One and the same sample provided the 5 T cell receptor beta chains below, sequenced in a study of post-analysis software for immune sequencing data. Study-wide points: Roughly 5 TRBV segments, TRBV5-6, TRBV5-1 and TRBV20-1 among them, were found more frequent in patients than controls.

Each TCR beta cDNA library carried unique molecular identifiers. TCRdb passed the PCR reads through MiXCR, listing each CDR3 protein once. The table records about 540,000 distinct CDR3 sequences, roughly 34% of them present only once. Their antigen targets remain unknown. Specimen: blood. The receptors shown here come from a girl under 18 with multiple sclerosis.

The V gene is TRBV5-1, the J gene TRBJ1-2; D is possibly TRBD1 (5 bases). CDR1 is SGHRS and CDR2 is YFSETQ in the germline V gene. This CDR3 spans 12 amino acids. The V end lost 0 bases, the J end lost 8 bases, and 8 bases lay between the germline ends. The CDR3 sequence is CASSLGREGYTF. DNA of the CDR3: TGCGCCAGCAGCTTGGGCAGGGAGGGCTACACCTTC.

A few counts support this clonotype. This rearrangement joins TRBV6-1 to TRBJ2-7; no reliable D call. The CDR3 runs 14 residues. V gave up 6 bases and J gave up 2 bases, with 14 bases separating them. Germline assignment: CDR1 MNHNS and CDR2 SASEGT. CDR3 in amino acids: CASSHTEQAYEQYF. CDR3 DNA: TGTGCCAGCAGCCACACCGAACAAGCCTACGAGCAGTACTTC.

This clonotype was recorded many times. The rearrangement links TRBV7-2 to TRBJ2-5; unclear D gene. V lost 4 bases and J 4 bases, leaving 4 bases between the germline ends. The CDR3 has 11 residues. The germline V gene encodes CDR1 SGHTA and CDR2 FQGNSA. The DNA for the CDR3 is TGTGCCAGCAGCTGGGCAGAGACCCAGTACTTC. Translation: CASSWAETQYF.

This clonotype was detected ten times or more. The chain recombines TRBV12-3 or TRBV12-4 with TRBJ2-7; a weak D match, TRBD2 (5 bases). The length of the CDR3 is 15 residues. The V end lost 0 bases, the J end lost 3 bases, and 12 bases lay between the germline ends. DNA of the CDR3: TGTGCCAGCAGTTTAGCGCGTGGGAGTAACTACGAGCAGTACTTC. Amino acids: CASSLARGSNYEQYF.

The chain uses TRBV20-1 and TRBJ2-1; 7 nucleotides match TRBD2. V lost 5 bases to trimming and J lost 4 bases; unmatched junction nucleotides: 8. CDR3 length: 14 residues. The germline V gene has CDR1 DFQATT and CDR2 SNEGSKA (reference sequence). CDR3 nucleotides: TGCAGTGCTGACCTCCTAGCGGCTTACAATGAGCAGTTCTTC. Amino acids: CSADLLAAYNEQFF.